The 28 T cell receptor beta chains presented below share a single source sample, sequenced in a study of cytomegalovirus exposure and HLA in healthy donors. The PCR employed 60 Vbeta primers together with 13 Jbeta primers. The table came from immunoSEQ multiplex PCR; TCRdb's copy has only in-frame clones and leaves some out. Of some 110,000 clones in the sample, roughly 68% were seen once. The sample was PBMCs. The receptors shown here come from a woman aged 50 to 65 in good health and CMV-seropositive.

The V call is TRBV5-1, the J call TRBJ1-5, with 8 bases identical to TRBD1. CDR3 size: 13 residues. Germline CDR1 reads SGHRS; CDR2 reads YFSETQ. Trimming removed 0 bases from V and 8 bases from J; junction bases left unmatched: 1. CDR3 sequence: CASSLGQGKPQHF. The DNA of the CDR3 is TGCGCCAGCAGCTTGGGACAGGGGAAGCCCCAGCATTTT.

The chain combines TRBV19 with TRBJ2-5, with 7 bases fitting TRBD1. CDR1 is LNHDA and CDR2 is SQIVND in the germline V gene (reference sequence). V lost 7 bases, J lost 3 bases, and 14 bases stayed unmatched. This CDR3 spans 16 amino acids. In nucleotides, the CDR3 is TGTGCCAGTAACCCCGGGGACAGAGGAATCAAAGAGACCCAGTACTTC. Protein product: CASNPGDRGIKETQYF.

This clone has just a few counts. This rearrangement joins TRBV27 to TRBJ2-1; 14 nucleotides line up with TRBD2. The CDR3 runs 15 residues. V was pared by 2 bases and J by 6 bases, with 0 bases of the junction left unmatched. Germline V gene sequence: CDR1 MNHEY, CDR2 SMNVEV (reference sequence). In DNA, the CDR3 is TGTGCCAGCAGTTTAGGACTAGCGGGGGGCAATGAGCAGTTCTTC. Amino acid sequence: CASSLGLAGGNEQFF.

V gene TRBV5-1 combines with J gene TRBJ2-7; a possible D gene is TRBD1 (6 bases). CDR1 is SGHRS, CDR2 YFSETQ, per germline. This CDR3 has 13 amino acids. The germline V and J ends were trimmed by 4 bases and 2 bases, with 10 bases remaining between them. The CDR3 DNA sequence: TGCGCCAGCAGCCCGACAGGACCCTACGAGCAGTACTTC. Its protein is CASSPTGPYEQYF.

The chain uses TRBV19 and TRBJ2-2; 12 positions agree with TRBD2. Unmatched junction bases numbered 7, after V lost 7 bases and J lost 1 base. This CDR3 is 17 amino acids long. Germline V lookup: CDR1 LNHDA, CDR2 SQIVND (reference sequence). Here the CDR3 reads CASNLPGLAGNTGELFF. In DNA, the CDR3 is TGTGCCAGTAACCTTCCGGGACTAGCGGGGAACACCGGGGAGCTGTTTTTT.

The J gene is TRBJ2-1, the V gene TRBV7-2, with 15 bases that match TRBD2. The CDR3 contains 17 residues. Germline lookup yields CDR1 SGHTA and CDR2 FQGNSA. The V segment lost 4 bases and the J segment 9 bases; nucleotides outside the gene matches: 10. The CDR3 nucleotides are TGTGCCAGCAGCTACGGACTAGCGGGGGGGCCGACCGGTGAGCAGTTCTTC. Translating gives CASSYGLAGGPTGEQFF.

The rearrangement uses TRBV19 and TRBJ2-7, with 8 bases lining up with TRBD1. Looked up from germline, CDR1 is LNHDA and CDR2 is SQIVND (reference sequence). V dropped 4 bases and J dropped 5; count of bases not matched to a gene: 7. This CDR3 has 14 amino acids. The CDR3 DNA reads as TGTGCCAGTAGTACCGGACAGGGTACCGACGAGCAGTACTTC. Residues: CASSTGQGTDEQYF.

This clone was seen only a few times. The sample holds other DNA sequences that translate to the same CDR3. This chain joins TRBV28 and TRBJ2-5, with 12 bases that match TRBD2. The CDR3 consists of 19 residues. V was pared by 8 bases and J by 1 base, with 17 bases of the junction left unmatched. Germline assignment: CDR1 MDHEN and CDR2 SYDVKM. CDR3 in DNA: TGTGCCAGCCGCCTCGGGCTAGCGGGGGGGGGAATCGGCCAAGAGACCCAGTACTTC. Translation gives CASRLGLAGGGIGQETQYF.

The chain combines TRBV5-8 with TRBJ2-4; 9 bases match TRBD1. V was pared by 5 bases and J by 8 bases, with 8 bases of the junction left unmatched. This CDR3 has 14 amino acids. CDR1 is SGHTS and CDR2 is YDEGEE in the germline V gene. CDR3 in DNA: TGTGCCAGCAGGACCGGGACAGGGTGGGACATTCAGTACTTC. Protein sequence: CASRTGTGWDIQYF.

The chain carries TRBV6-5 and TRBJ2-1, with D possibly being TRBD2 (5 bases). The germline V gene has CDR1 MNHEY and CDR2 SVGAGI. V lost 0 bases, J lost 7 bases, and 13 bases lay in between. The CDR3 has 15 residues. CDR3 coding DNA: TGTGCCAGCAGTTACTCTGAGGGTCTGAGTAATGAGCAGTTCTTC. This gives the protein CASSYSEGLSNEQFF.

Note on this clone: The sample holds other DNA sequences that translate to the same CDR3. The chain combines TRBV28 with TRBJ1-6, with 7 positions matching TRBD1. Losses at the gene ends were 5 bases for V and 8 bases for J; bases not matched to a gene: 6. Germline V CDR1 and CDR2: MDHEN, SYDVKM. The CDR3 is 14 residues long. The CDR3 sequence: CASSLRQGDSPLHF. The CDR3 nucleotides are TGTGCCAGCAGTCTCCGACAGGGCGATTCACCCCTCCACTTT.

This clone was picked up a small number of times. Germline is not matched at one junction end, which may reflect a read error. The chain carries TRBV7-9 and TRBJ2-5, with a possible D match to TRBD1 (5 bases). CDR1 and CDR2 from the germline V gene are SEHNR and FQNEAQ (reference sequence). This CDR3 is built from 15 residues. The CDR3: CSSSLVSRQGETQYF. The CDR3 DNA is TGTTCCAGCAGCTTAGTTTCGAGGCAGGGAGAGACCCAGTACTTC.

The chain carries TRBV7-2 and TRBJ2-5; 9 nucleotides align to TRBD2. The CDR3 is 15 residues long. Germline V gene sequence: CDR1 SGHTA, CDR2 FQGNSA. Germline trimming cut 5 bases from V and 4 bases from J; bases unmatched to any gene: 8. CDR3 residues: CASSQGLATGETQYF. Here the CDR3 DNA reads TGTGCCAGCAGCCAGGGACTAGCTACGGGAGAGACCCAGTACTTC.

V and J are TRBV15 and TRBJ1-2, with TRBD1 matching over 9 bases. CDR3 length: 15 amino acids. Germline CDR1 reads LNHNV; CDR2 reads YYDKDF (reference sequence). Trimming removed 1 base from V and 8 bases from J; junction bases left unmatched: 8. The CDR3 reads CATSRAETGGGGYTF. The CDR3 coding sequence is TGTGCCACCAGCAGAGCGGAGACAGGGGGTGGCGGCTACACCTTC.

The chain combines TRBV6-1 with TRBJ1-5; perhaps TRBD1 as D (5 bases). Germline values: CDR1 MNHNS, CDR2 SASEGT. This CDR3 region has 14 residues. The V end was cut by 7 bases, the J end by 3 bases, with 13 bases between. This chain's CDR3 is CASTFLGDNQPQHF. The CDR3 DNA reads as TGTGCCAGCACCTTTCTAGGGGACAATCAGCCCCAGCATTTT.

This clone has just a few counts. CDR3: CASSSEEGRGDTQYF. The CDR3 coding sequence is TGTGCCAGCAGCTCCGAGGAGGGGCGGGGAGATACGCAGTATTTT. The V and J genes are TRBV9 and TRBJ2-3, with D possibly matching TRBD2 (6 bases). Trimming cost V 4 bases and J 5 bases, with 17 bases left between them. Germline loops: CDR1 SGDLS, CDR2 YYNGEE. The CDR3 sequence is 15 residues long. Complete variable domain (other parts from reference TRBV9 and TRBJ2-3): DSGVTQTPKHLITATGQRVTLRCSPRSGDLSVYWYQQSLDQGLQFLIQYYNGEERAKGNILERFSAQQFPDLHSELNLSSLELGDSALYFCASSSEEGRGDTQYFGPGTRLTVL.

The chain has TRBV29-1 and TRBJ2-7; tentatively, D is TRBD1 (6 bases). Germline V gene data show CDR1 as SQVTM and CDR2 as ANQGSEA. V dropped 4 bases and J dropped 3 bases, with 16 bases sitting between them. CDR3 length equals 14 residues. For the CDR3, the DNA is TGCAGCGTTGTTGTTGTACAGGGTAACTACGAGCAGTACTTC. It yields the protein CSVVVVQGNYEQYF.

V usage is TRBV10-3 and J usage is TRBJ2-7; 9 bases align to TRBD2. The germline CDR1 and CDR2 sequences are ENHRY and SYGVKD. The CDR3 is made up of 15 amino acids. V lost 4 bases to trimming and J lost 2 bases; unmatched junction nucleotides: 6. The CDR3 DNA is TGTGCCATCAGTGTCGGTAGCGGGGGTGCCTACGAGCAGTACTTC. It specifies CAISVGSGGAYEQYF.

Here the CDR3 reads CASSRWTGGQETQYF. The DNA of the CDR3 is TGTGCCAGCAGCCGATGGACAGGGGGACAAGAGACCCAGTACTTC. This chain links TRBV7-9 with TRBJ2-5; 10 bases align to TRBD1. The CDR3 extends over 15 amino acids. With V trimmed by 5 bases and J by 2 bases, 5 bases remained unmatched. Germline values: CDR1 SEHNR, CDR2 FQNEAQ (reference sequence).

V gene TRBV4-1 combines with J gene TRBJ2-7; a possible D gene is TRBD1 (6 bases). Germline loops: CDR1 MGHRA, CDR2 YSYEKL. Trimming shortened V by 5 bases and J by 2 bases, and 13 bases separated the two germline ends. The CDR3 loop spans 14 amino acids. This CDR3 is CASSLRTDPYEQYF. DNA for the CDR3: TGCGCCAGCAGCTTACGGACAGATCCCTACGAGCAGTACTTC.

The chain is built from TRBV29-1 and TRBJ1-2, with D perhaps TRBD1 (6 bases). This CDR3 is built from 14 residues. The germline gives CDR1 SQVTM, CDR2 ANQGSEA. With 7 bases removed from V and 7 bases from J, the gap between germline ends came to 22 bases. The CDR3 sequence is CSASFTGSVGGYTF. CDR3 DNA: TGCAGCGCGAGCTTTACAGGGTCCGTTGGTGGCTACACCTTC.

In this sample, this clone turned up a few times. CDR3 bases: TGTGCCAGCAGCCTCGAAGCTTATAATTCACCCCTCCACTTT. Amino acids: CASSLEAYNSPLHF. The chain employs TRBV7-3 and TRBJ1-6; D ambiguous. This CDR3 has 14 amino acids. CDR1 is SGHTA and CDR2 is FQGTGA in the germline V gene. The germline V and J ends were trimmed by 5 bases and 4 bases, with 9 bases remaining between them.

CDR3 bases: TGTGCCATCAGTGAGTACCACTCGACAGTCAACTATGGCTACACCTTC. Amino acid sequence: CAISEYHSTVNYGYTF. The rearrangement joins TRBV10-3 to TRBJ1-2; a weak D match, TRBD1 (5 bases). The CDR3 has 16 amino acids. The germline V and J ends were trimmed by 1 base and 2 bases, with 14 bases remaining between them. From germline, CDR1 is ENHRY and CDR2 SYGVKD.

The chain links TRBV15 to TRBJ2-3; maybe TRBD2 (6 bases). This CDR3 contains 16 residues. The V end lost 0 bases, the J end lost 3 bases, and 13 bases lay between the germline ends. Germline V CDR1 and CDR2: LNHNV, YYDKDF (reference sequence). The CDR3 here is CATSREGGRATDTQYF. DNA of the CDR3: TGTGCCACCAGCAGAGAGGGAGGACGGGCAACAGATACGCAGTATTTT.

This chain connects TRBV2 to TRBJ1-5; no reliable D call. This CDR3 spans 14 amino acids. V was cut by 3 bases and J by 0 bases, with 6 bases left in between. Germline assignment: CDR1 SNHLY and CDR2 FYNNEI. CDR3 sequence reads: CASSDSYSNQPQHF. CDR3 nucleotides: TGTGCCAGCAGTGACAGTTATAGCAATCAGCCCCAGCATTTT.

The chain recombines TRBV2 with TRBJ1-2, with a possible D match to TRBD1 (5 bases). V was pared by 11 bases and J by 6 bases, with 19 bases between. Germline values: CDR1 SNHLY, CDR2 FYNNEI. The length of the CDR3 is 13 residues. The chain's CDR3 is CAARRREGDGYTF. In nucleotides, the CDR3 is TGTGCCGCGCGCCGCAGGGAAGGAGATGGCTACACCTTC. Complete variable domain (other parts from reference TRBV2 and TRBJ1-2): EPEVTQTPSHQVTQMGQEVILRCVPISNHLYFYWYRQILGQKVEFLVSFYNNEISEKSEIFDDQFSVERPDGSNFTLKIRSTKLEDSAMYFCAARRREGDGYTFGSGTRLTVV.

The V call is TRBV6-5, the J call TRBJ1-3; weak D call: TRBD1 (5 bases). Germline V gene lookup returns CDR1 MNHEY and CDR2 SVGAGI. V gave up 5 bases and J gave up 4 bases, with 15 bases separating them. CDR3 length equals 15 residues. In DNA, the CDR3 is TGTGCCAGCAGTGGACTGGGGGGATCGGGAAACACCATATATTTT. As protein: CASSGLGGSGNTIYF.

J is TRBJ1-2 and V is TRBV9; D is possibly TRBD1 (5 bases). Germline V lookup: CDR1 SGDLS, CDR2 YYNGEE. This CDR3 comprises 14 residues. The germline V and J ends were trimmed by 3 bases and 4 bases, with 13 bases remaining between them. CDR3 in DNA: TGTGCCAGCAGCGGACTCAGGGTCGGCTATGGCTACACCTTC. Its translation: CASSGLRVGYGYTF.